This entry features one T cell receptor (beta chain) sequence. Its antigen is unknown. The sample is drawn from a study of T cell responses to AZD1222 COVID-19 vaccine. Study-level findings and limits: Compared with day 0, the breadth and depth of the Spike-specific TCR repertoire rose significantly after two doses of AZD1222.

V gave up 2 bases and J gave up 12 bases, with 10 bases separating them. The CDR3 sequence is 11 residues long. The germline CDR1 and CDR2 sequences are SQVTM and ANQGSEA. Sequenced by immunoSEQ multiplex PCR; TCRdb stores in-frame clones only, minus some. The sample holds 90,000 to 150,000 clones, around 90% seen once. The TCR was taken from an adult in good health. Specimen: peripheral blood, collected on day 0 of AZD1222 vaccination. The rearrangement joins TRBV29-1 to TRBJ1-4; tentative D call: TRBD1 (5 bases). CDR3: CSVEWGLELFF. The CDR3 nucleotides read TGCAGCGTTGAATGGGGGTTAGAACTGTTTTTT. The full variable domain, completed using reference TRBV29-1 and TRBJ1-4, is SAVISQKPSRDICQRGTSLTIQCQVDSQVTMMFWYRQQPGQSLTLIATANQGSEATYESGFVIDKFPISRPNLTFSTLTVSNMSPEDSSIYLCSVEWGLELFFGSGTQLSVL.